This TCR beta chain comes out of a study of T cell responses to AZD1222 COVID-19 vaccine. Assay used: immunoSEQ multiplex PCR; TCRdb lists only in-frame clones, some missing. The sample has around 120,000 clones; nearly 90% are singletons. CDR1 and CDR2 from the germline V gene are SGHVS and FNYEAQ. V shed 4 bases, J shed 4 bases, and the junction held 7 bases outside the gene matches. The CDR3 runs 15 residues. Notes on this clone: Its antigen is unidentified.

General study points: Donors skewed white British and female; clonal diversity was possibly underestimated. Recipients of two AZD1222 doses showed rising Spike-specific TCR breadth and depth. The span of vaccine-associated CD4 TCRs extended across spike, with dominance at 160-218 and 743-854. As reported, nearly half of all spike-specific TCRs target variant regions that are unmutated.

The clonotype comes from an adult in good health. V gene TRBV7-6 combines with J gene TRBJ2-3; 8 nucleotides match TRBD2. Specimen: peripheral blood, collected on day 0 of AZD1222 vaccination. The CDR3 sequence is CASSSSAGAADTQYF. For the CDR3, the DNA is TGTGCCAGCAGCTCCTCAGCGGGAGCGGCAGATACGCAGTATTTT.